One sample yielded the 21 T cell receptor beta chains listed below, sequenced in a study of blood T cell repertoires in COVID-19. The method was immunoSEQ multiplex PCR; TCRdb's version includes in-frame clones alone and lacks a portion of them. Here the sample spans over 100,000 clones, 91% being singletons. The sequencing input was peripheral blood. The source is a human donor in a cohort sampled during active COVID-19.

Comment on this clone: This same CDR3 is encoded by further DNA sequences in the sample. The chain links TRBV14 to TRBJ2-1, with a weak D call TRBD2 (6 bases). In germline, CDR1 is SGHDN, CDR2 FVKESK. V was cut by 2 bases and J by 1 base, with 21 bases left in between. The CDR3 length is 19 residues. CDR3 sequence: CASSQRMGGIKRSYNEQFF. CDR3 DNA sequence: TGTGCCAGCAGCCAAAGGATGGGCGGGATAAAAAGGTCCTACAATGAGCAGTTCTTC.

This chain joins TRBV28 and TRBJ2-2; possible D gene TRBD1, 6 bases. The V and J ends lost 6 bases and 4 bases respectively, with 15 bases between them. This CDR3 contains 15 residues. CDR1 is MDHEN, CDR2 SYDVKM, per germline. CDR3 sequence reads: CASRERGQITGELFF. The CDR3 DNA reads TGTGCCAGCAGGGAACGTGGACAGATCACCGGGGAGCTGTTTTTT. The full variable domain, rest sourced from reference TRBV28 and TRBJ2-2, is DVKVTQSSRYLVKRTGEKVFLECVQDMDHENMFWYRQDPGLGLRLIYFSYDVKMKEKGDIPEGYSVSREKKERFSLILESASTNQTSMYLCASRERGQITGELFFGEGSRLTVL.

The chain employs TRBV28 and TRBJ2-7; TRBD1 is a possible D gene (6 bases). CDR1 and CDR2 (germline): MDHEN, SYDVKM. Trimming cost V 7 bases and J 7 bases, with 20 bases left between them. The CDR3 totals 14 residues. The CDR3 loop reads CASIKVMGAQEQYF. In DNA, the CDR3 is TGTGCCAGCATTAAGGTTATGGGGGCGCAGGAGCAGTACTTC.

The rearrangement uses TRBV24-1 and TRBJ2-3, with 9 nucleotides matching TRBD2. This CDR3 is built from 18 residues. V lost 0 bases to trimming and J lost 0 bases; unmatched junction nucleotides: 6. Per the germline V gene, CDR1 is KGHDR and CDR2 is SFDVKD. As DNA, the CDR3 is TGTGCCACCAGTGATTTGAGTGCTAGCGGGGCTAGCACAGATACGCAGTATTTT. Its protein is CATSDLSASGASTDTQYF.

J is TRBJ1-1 and V is TRBV3-1 (or the pseudogene TRBV3-2); D remains ambiguous. Trimming shortened V by 1 base and J by 6 bases, and 9 bases separated the two germline ends. The CDR3 consists of 13 residues. Germline V CDR1 and CDR2: LGHDT, YNNKEL (reference sequence). The CDR3: CASSQGSPPEAFF. The CDR3 DNA sequence: TGTGCCAGCAGCCAAGGCAGTCCCCCTGAAGCTTTCTTT.

This rearrangement joins TRBV6-4 to TRBJ1-1; D might be TRBD1 (5 bases). CDR1 is MRHNA and CDR2 is SNTAGT in the germline V gene. The V and J ends lost 3 bases and 1 base respectively, with 6 bases between them. This CDR3 spans 13 amino acids. In DNA, the CDR3 is TGTGCCAGCAGTGAAACAGGGAACACTGAAGCTTTCTTT. Translation: CASSETGNTEAFF.

CDR3 sequence: CASSLGRDYYEQYF. CDR3 DNA: TGTGCCAGCAGTTTGGGGCGGGACTACTACGAGCAGTACTTC. The chain couples TRBV28 to TRBJ2-7; 7 positions agree with TRBD2. With 3 bases clipped from V and 3 bases from J, the junction kept 5 bases outside the gene matches. The CDR3 length is 14 residues. In germline, CDR1 is MDHEN, CDR2 SYDVKM.

The rearrangement links TRBV10-2 to TRBJ2-1, with TRBD2 matching 8 bases. CDR3 length: 15 amino acids. Germline V gives CDR1 WSHSY, CDR2 SAAADI. After removal of 6 bases from V and 3 bases from J, the junction contained 7 bases not matched to a gene. CDR3 sequence reads: CASRLTGGSYNEQFF. For the CDR3, the DNA is TGCGCCAGCAGACTAACGGGGGGGAGCTACAATGAGCAGTTCTTC.

The chain combines TRBV29-1 with TRBJ1-2, with a tentative D call TRBD1 (5 bases). This CDR3 spans 11 amino acids. The V and J ends lost 6 bases and 2 bases respectively, with 7 bases between them. Germline lookup yields CDR1 SQVTM and CDR2 ANQGSEA. The DNA for the CDR3 is TGCAGCGTCGGGGGGAACTATGGCTACACCTTC. Protein: CSVGGNYGYTF.

V usage is TRBV6-1 and J usage is TRBJ1-4, with D perhaps matching TRBD1 (5 bases). The CDR3 is 16 amino acids. CDR1 and CDR2 (germline): MNHNS, SASEGT. The germline V and J ends were trimmed by 3 bases and 7 bases, with 18 bases remaining between them. CDR3 residues: CASSETAFLGVEKLFF. CDR3 DNA sequence: TGTGCCAGCAGTGAGACAGCTTTTCTTGGAGTTGAAAAACTGTTTTTT.

The chain joins TRBV19 to TRBJ1-5, with 7 bases aligning to TRBD1. After removal of 6 bases from V and 2 bases from J, the junction contained 7 bases not matched to a gene. The germline CDR1 and CDR2 sequences are LNHDA and SQIVND (reference sequence). The CDR3 is made up of 15 amino acids. The CDR3 DNA is TGTGCCAGTAGCCCTCTCGGACAGGGCAATCAGCCCCAGCATTTT. Encoded protein: CASSPLGQGNQPQHF.

The V and J genes are TRBV20-1 and TRBJ2-7, with D maybe TRBD2 (5 bases). The germline CDR1 and CDR2 sequences are DFQATT and SNEGSKA (reference sequence). This CDR3 contains 11 residues. Trimming shortened V by 6 bases and J by 5 bases, and 11 bases separated the two germline ends. The chain's CDR3 is CSAENGNEQYF. The CDR3, as DNA: TGCAGTGCCGAAAACGGGAACGAGCAGTACTTC.

This chain connects TRBV14 to TRBJ2-5, with 15 bases fitting TRBD2. The V and J ends lost 5 bases and 1 base, in that order; junction bases with no gene match: 5. This CDR3 has 17 residues. Germline CDR1 is SGHDN and CDR2 is FVKESK. CDR3 coding DNA: TGTGCCAGCAGCTTGCCGGGACTAGCGGGGGGCCAAGAGACCCAGTACTTC. Its protein product is CASSLPGLAGGQETQYF.

This chain uses TRBV20-1 with TRBJ1-5, with D perhaps matching TRBD1 (6 bases). V was pared by 3 bases and J by 2 bases, with 11 bases between. Germline V lookup: CDR1 DFQATT, CDR2 SNEGSKA (reference sequence). The CDR3 loop spans 14 amino acids. The CDR3 DNA sequence: TGCAGTGCTAGTCCAGGGGCCGGCAATCAGCCCCAGCATTTT. The encoded protein is CSASPGAGNQPQHF.

J is TRBJ2-1 and V is TRBV5-4; D is perhaps TRBD2 (5 bases). The V and J ends lost 0 bases and 2 bases respectively, with 12 bases between them. The CDR3 length is 16 residues. Germline V gene sequence: CDR1 SGHNT, CDR2 YYREEE (reference sequence). CDR3: CASSLGGGSTYNEQFF. The CDR3 DNA sequence: TGTGCCAGCAGCTTGGGAGGCGGGTCGACCTACAATGAGCAGTTCTTC. The whole variable domain, filled in from reference TRBV5-4 and TRBJ2-1, reads ETGVTQSPTHLIKTRGQQVTLRCSSQSGHNTVSWYQQALGQGPQFIFQYYREEENGRGNFPPRFSGLQFPNYSSELNVNALELDDSALYLCASSLGGGSTYNEQFFGPGTRLTVL.

The chain uses TRBV5-4 and TRBJ2-7; 9 bases line up with TRBD2. V lost 3 bases, J lost 4 bases, and 8 bases stayed unmatched. This CDR3 comprises 15 residues. Germline CDR1 is SGHNT and CDR2 is YYREEE (reference sequence). The CDR3 sequence is CASSSRVAGEYEQYF. The CDR3 region has the DNA TGTGCCAGCAGCTCCCGGGTAGCGGGGGAATACGAGCAGTACTTC.

The genes are TRBV29-1 and TRBJ2-2, with no clear D. This CDR3 is 12 amino acids long. The V and J ends lost 5 bases and 1 base respectively, with 5 bases between them. Germline values: CDR1 SQVTM, CDR2 ANQGSEA. The CDR3, as DNA: TGCAGCGTTCGACAGAACACCGGGGAGCTGTTTTTT. Residues: CSVRQNTGELFF.

The rearrangement uses TRBV19 and TRBJ2-1; 10 bases fit TRBD2. There are 16 residues in the CDR3. Germline assignment: CDR1 LNHDA and CDR2 SQIVND (reference sequence). Trimming removed 3 bases from V and 5 bases from J; junction bases left unmatched: 7. In DNA form, the CDR3 reads TGTGCCAGTAGTATCCTAGCGGGAGTGGGGGACAATGAGCAGTTCTTC. It encodes CASSILAGVGDNEQFF.

The V and J genes are TRBV29-1 and TRBJ2-2; TRBD2 might be the D (6 bases). This CDR3 comprises 14 residues. Germline values: CDR1 SQVTM, CDR2 ANQGSEA. V lost 4 bases, J lost 1 base, and 10 bases lay in between. DNA for the CDR3: TGCAGCGTTGTAATAGCGGTGAACACCGGGGAGCTGTTTTTT. Encoded protein: CSVVIAVNTGELFF.

V is TRBV10-2 and J is TRBJ2-3; no reliable D call. V lost 3 bases and J 3 bases, leaving 13 bases between the germline ends. Germline V gene lookup returns CDR1 WSHSY and CDR2 SAAADI. There are 15 residues in the CDR3. CDR3 region: CASSDVGYGTDTQYF. DNA for the CDR3: TGCGCCAGCAGTGATGTTGGATACGGGACAGATACGCAGTATTTT.

The CDR3 DNA is TGTGCCAGCAGTTACCGGATGGCAACAGGGAGCTCCTACGAGCAGTACTTC. This encodes CASSYRMATGSSYEQYF. This sequence joins TRBV6-2 or TRBV6-3 and TRBJ2-7; perhaps TRBD1 as D (6 bases). CDR3 length: 17 amino acids. Germline assignment: CDR1 MNHEY and CDR2 SVGEGT. V gave up 2 bases and J gave up 0 bases, with 17 bases separating them.